The 18 T cell receptor beta chains reported below all come from one sample, sequenced in a study of human T cells and chemical hapten exposure. MiXCR, applied by TCRdb to the RACE reads, yields one record per CDR3 protein. Among roughly 96,000 distinct CDR3 sequences, approximately 9.3% were seen once, and the ten largest hold approximately 1.9%. Time point specified: patch test 2, 6 weeks after DPC sensitization. Treatment given: therapeutic diphenylcyclopropenone sensitization with weekly scalp DPC. Sequenced here: whole blood, sampled in connection with sensitization to the hapten diphenylcyclopropenone (DPC). Source of these receptors: a woman aged 40 to 55 with alopecia areata. Some clones in this sample may be carry-over from other donors' samples.

This clonotype was counted many times. The chain joins TRBV20-1 to TRBJ2-3, with D perhaps TRBD1 or TRBD2 (5 bases each). V lost 6 bases, J lost 2 bases, and 15 bases lay in between. The V gene's germline CDR1 is DFQATT and CDR2 SNEGSKA (reference sequence). The CDR3 consists of 14 residues. The CDR3 spells CSAPTWGSTDTQYF. CDR3 bases: TGCAGTGCCCCCACGTGGGGGTCCACAGATACGCAGTATTTT.

The sample holds a few counts of this clonotype. The gene calls are TRBV11-1 and TRBJ2-2; D remains ambiguous. CDR1 and CDR2 from the germline V gene are SGHAT and FQDESV (reference sequence). V lost 1 base, J lost 7 bases, and 7 bases lay in between. This CDR3 contains 13 residues. DNA for the CDR3: TGTGCCAGCAGCTTAGGCCGCCACGGGGAGCTGTTTTTT. Translated: CASSLGRHGELFF. Filled out from reference TRBV11-1 and TRBJ2-2, the complete variable domain reads EAEVAQSPRYKITEKSQAVAFWCDPISGHATLYWYRQILGQGPELLVQFQDESVVDDSQLPKDRFSAERLKGVDSTLKIQPAELGDSAMYLCASSLGRHGELFFGEGSRLTVL.

This clonotype showed up just a few times. CDR3: CSARDGLADYEQYF. DNA of the CDR3: TGCAGTGCTAGAGATGGGCTAGCGGATTACGAGCAGTACTTC. The V call is TRBV20-1, the J call TRBJ2-7; 7 nucleotides agree with TRBD2. V shed 0 bases and J 4 bases; nucleotides not matched to a gene: 6. This CDR3 region has 14 residues. CDR1 DFQATT and CDR2 SNEGSKA come from the germline V gene (reference sequence).

The chain carries TRBV7-2 and TRBJ2-1; no reliable D call. Germline CDR1 and CDR2: SGHTA and FQGNSA. The ends were cut back, 5 bases at V and 8 bases at J, with 13 bases in the middle. CDR3 length equals 13 residues. The chain's CDR3 is CASSPGPLDEQFF. Here the CDR3 DNA reads TGTGCCAGCAGCCCCGGACCATTGGATGAGCAGTTCTTC.

This clonotype was seen ten or more times. The gene calls are TRBV7-3 and TRBJ2-1, with TRBD2 identical over 12 bases. With V trimmed by 0 bases and J by 8 bases, 8 bases remained unmatched. Germline CDR1 reads SGHTA; CDR2 reads FQGTGA. CDR3 size: 17 residues. CDR3 DNA sequence: TGTGCCAGCAGCTTAACAGGGGCTAGCGGGAGGGCGGATGAGCAGTTCTTC. Amino acids: CASSLTGASGRADEQFF. The variable domain in full, with the rest retrieved from reference TRBV7-3 and TRBJ2-1, is GAGVSQTPSNKVTEKGKYVELRCDPISGHTALYWYRQSLGQGPEFLIYFQGTGAADDSGLPNDRFFAVRPEGSVSTLKIQRTERGDSAVYLCASSLTGASGRADEQFFGPGTRLTVL.

This clonotype was detected a few times. The rearrangement uses TRBV3-1 and TRBJ2-1, with D perhaps given as TRBD1 or TRBD2 (6 bases each). The CDR3 covers 12 residues. Germline CDR1 is LGHDT and CDR2 is YNNKEL (reference sequence). V was shortened by 2 bases and J by 13 bases, with 12 bases between the two germline ends. This chain's CDR3 is CASSQLNGGQFF. CDR3 in DNA: TGTGCCAGCAGCCAATTGAACGGGGGCCAGTTCTTC.

This clonotype was seen a few times. V gene TRBV5-5 combines with J gene TRBJ2-3; D might be TRBD1 (5 bases). This CDR3 is built from 15 residues. V was cut by 6 bases and J by 3 bases, with 17 bases left in between. Per the germline V gene, CDR1 is SGHKS and CDR2 is YYEKEE (reference sequence). Here the CDR3 DNA reads TGTGCCAGCACCGAAACGCGGACAAAGACAGATACGCAGTATTTT. Residues: CASTETRTKTDTQYF.

The sample holds one count of this clonotype. J is TRBJ2-5 and V is TRBV5-1; D may match TRBD1 or TRBD2 (5 bases each). The CDR3 runs to 15 residues. Deletions cut 1 base from V and 5 bases from J, with 15 bases between. CDR1 and CDR2 from the germline V gene are SGHRS and YFSETQ. This CDR3 reads CASSLYRGEGETQYF. The CDR3 nucleotides are TGCGCCAGCAGCTTGTATCGGGGCGAGGGCGAGACCCAGTACTTC. Full variable domain (rest looked up from reference TRBV5-1 and TRBJ2-5): KAGVTQTPRYLIKTRGQQVTLSCSPISGHRSVSWYQQTPGQGLQFLFEYFSETQRNKGNFPGRFSGRQFSNSRSEMNVSTLELGDSALYLCASSLYRGEGETQYFGPGTRLLVL.

This clonotype was detected many times. This chain links TRBV29-1 with TRBJ1-1; tentatively, D is TRBD1 (6 bases). Trimming shortened V by 4 bases and J by 10 bases, and 13 bases separated the two germline ends. The length of the CDR3 is 11 residues. Germline assignment: CDR1 SQVTM and CDR2 ANQGSEA. CDR3 protein: CSVGQDSGAFF. Written as DNA, the CDR3 is TGCAGCGTTGGACAGGATTCGGGAGCTTTCTTT.

This clonotype came up a few times. This chain links TRBV7-2 with TRBJ1-1; TRBD1 matches at 8 bases. V lost 4 bases and J lost 5; bases outside the gene matches: 9. This CDR3 has 15 residues. From germline, CDR1 is SGHTA and CDR2 FQGNSA. The chain's CDR3 is CASSSHQGAVTEAFF. The CDR3 DNA follows: TGTGCCAGCAGCTCACATCAGGGGGCGGTTACTGAAGCTTTCTTT.

In its sample, this clonotype was seen a few times. The CDR3 is CASSLAGKEDTQYF. Here the CDR3 DNA reads TGCGCCAGCAGCTTGGCGGGGAAAGAGGATACGCAGTATTTT. V and J are TRBV5-1 and TRBJ2-3, with D possibly matching TRBD2 (5 bases). This CDR3 has 14 amino acids. Trimming shortened V by 0 bases and J by 6 bases, and 11 bases separated the two germline ends. CDR1 is SGHRS and CDR2 is YFSETQ in the germline V gene.

In its sample, this clonotype was seen many times. This rearrangement joins TRBV28 to TRBJ2-7; TRBD1 agrees at 7 bases. Germline V gene lookup returns CDR1 MDHEN and CDR2 SYDVKM. This CDR3 has 15 amino acids. The V gene end was trimmed by 6 bases and the J gene end by 1 base; junction bases not matched to a gene: 9. The CDR3 spells CASSFSLTGSYEQYF. In nucleotides, the CDR3 is TGTGCCAGCAGCTTTTCCCTGACAGGGTCCTACGAGCAGTACTTC.

This clonotype was seen more than once but under ten times. The chain is built from TRBV25-1 and TRBJ2-1, with D possibly matching TRBD1 (6 bases). Germline V gene sequence: CDR1 MGHDK, CDR2 SYGVNS. The CDR3 contains 14 residues. With 8 bases removed from V and 4 bases from J, the gap between germline ends came to 15 bases. The CDR3, as DNA: TGTGCCAGCGAGGACAGTTCTACGTACAATGAGCAGTTCTTC. It yields the protein CASEDSSTYNEQFF.

The chain uses TRBV7-9 and TRBJ1-1; 9 bases match TRBD1. The trim removed 4 bases at V and 5 bases at J, leaving 5 bases unmatched. Germline assignment: CDR1 SEHNR and CDR2 FQNEAQ (reference sequence). This CDR3 has 14 amino acids. This chain's CDR3 is CASSWTGVRTEAFF. CDR3 in DNA: TGTGCCAGCAGCTGGACAGGGGTGAGGACTGAAGCTTTCTTT.

CDR3 protein: CASRLALTGSPNYGYTF. The CDR3 bases are TGTGCAAGTCGCTTAGCACTTACGGGGAGCCCGAACTATGGCTACACCTTC. The genes are TRBV12-2 and TRBJ1-2; no check of the table's D call, TRBD1, against the DNA was made. TRBV12-2 is a known pseudogene. This CDR3 has 17 residues.

This rearrangement joins TRBV21-1 to TRBJ2-5. TRBV21-1 is a documented pseudogene. This CDR3 region has 15 residues. The CDR3 nucleotides read TGTGCCAGCAGCAAGGGCACCCAGCAAAAAGAGACCCAGTACTTC. Encoded protein: CASSKGTQQKETQYF.

This clonotype was seen a handful of times. The chain carries TRBV11-2 and TRBJ2-1; D might be TRBD2 (5 bases). Between the trimmed V and J ends, which lost 1 base and 0 bases, there was a span of 10 bases. CDR1 is SGHAT, CDR2 FQNNGV, per germline. The CDR3 has 16 residues. The CDR3, as DNA: TGTGCCAGCAGCTTAGGAGCGGAAGCCTCCTACAATGAGCAGTTCTTC. Translated, it gives CASSLGAEASYNEQFF.

This clonotype was picked up many times. V and J are TRBV23-1 and TRBJ2-7, with D unclear. TRBV23-1 is identified as an open reading frame with a role that is uncertain. The CDR3 contains 14 residues. Trimming removed 7 bases at V and 0 bases at J, with 13 bases between. In nucleotides, the CDR3 is TGCGCCAGCAATAATCCGCCCCCCTCCTACGAGCAGTACTTC. Protein sequence: CASNNPPPSYEQYF.